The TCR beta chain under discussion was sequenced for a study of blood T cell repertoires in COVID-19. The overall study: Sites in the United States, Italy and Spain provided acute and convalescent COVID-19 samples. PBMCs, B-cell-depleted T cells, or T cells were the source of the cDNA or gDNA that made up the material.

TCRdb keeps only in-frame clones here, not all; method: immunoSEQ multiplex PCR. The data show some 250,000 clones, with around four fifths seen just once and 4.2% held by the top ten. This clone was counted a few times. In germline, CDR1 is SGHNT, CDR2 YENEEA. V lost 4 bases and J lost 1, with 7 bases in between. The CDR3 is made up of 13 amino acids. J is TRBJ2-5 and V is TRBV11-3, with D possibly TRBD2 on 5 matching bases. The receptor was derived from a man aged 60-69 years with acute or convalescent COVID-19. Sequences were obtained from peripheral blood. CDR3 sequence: CASSSGFQETQYF. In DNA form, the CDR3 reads TGTGCCAGCAGCTCGGGATTCCAAGAGACCCAGTACTTC.